This T cell receptor beta chain was observed in a study of blood T cell repertoires in COVID-19. Across the whole study: The United States, Italy and Spain provided the acute and convalescent COVID-19 samples. PBMCs, B-cell-depleted T cells, or T cells were the source of the cDNA or gDNA that made up the material.

Original methodology: Nucleated cell counts were estimated from reference gene primer amplification. Sequencing was performed with immunoSEQ multiplex PCR; in TCRdb, only in-frame clones are kept and a portion is missing. V and J calls and clone size are copied from that table; D and trimming were computed from the DNA. The data hold some 180,000 clones, with roughly three quarters observed a single time. The CDR3 runs 11 residues. The V end was cut by 0 bases, the J end by 7 bases, with 6 bases between. Germline CDR1 DFQATT, CDR2 SNEGSKA (reference sequence). The table lists this clone with a few counts.

This TCR was sampled from a woman aged 45-65 years with active or convalescent COVID-19. The sample taken for sequencing was peripheral blood. The chain links TRBV20-1 to TRBJ1-2; D remains unclear. The CDR3 loop is CSARDLPGYTF. The CDR3 nucleotides are TGCAGTGCTAGAGATCTACCTGGCTACACCTTC.